Sequencing of this TCR beta chain was carried out in a study of preoperative IRX-2 immunotherapy in early breast cancer (dated by TCRdb to about 2019). On this clone itself: Its antigen is unknown. The input lacks base qualities; no much larger clone sits a single base away.

To prepare the library, the immunoSEQ multiplex PCR assay was applied. The table was pulled from immuneACCESS by TCRdb, which kept in-frame rearrangements only. Such tables lose some clones; where checked, under half of the loss comes from unresolved V genes, and the rest has no known cause. The sample yields about 24,000 clones; over 85% were counted once. Together, the top ten hold less than 35% of the sample. The treatment or condition label here, explained by the study, means: preoperative locoregional IRX-2 cytokine immunotherapy. The samples were obtained from a phase Ib study that tested preoperative, locoregional IRX-2 cytokine immunotherapy designed to prime immune responses. Before surgery, IRX-2 was given to the donors, who were patients with early-stage breast cancer. From its cysteine to its phenylalanine, the CDR3 spans 15 amino acids. This entry keeps only the CDR3 DNA: 45 bases, framed from base 1. Ends trimmed: V by 3 bases, J by 4 bases; bases unmatched to a gene: 6. Taken from the germline V gene, the CDR1 and CDR2 loops are SGDLS and YYNGEE.

The sequenced sample was tumor tissue, obtained after IRX-2 immunotherapy. This receptor was taken from a human donor with breast cancer. The chain links TRBV9 with TRBJ2-5; a stretch of 10 junction bases matches TRBD1. DNA sequence: TGTGCCAGCAGCGGGAGACAGGGGGCGGGAGAGACCCAGTACTTC. Its protein reads: CASSGRQGAGETQYF.